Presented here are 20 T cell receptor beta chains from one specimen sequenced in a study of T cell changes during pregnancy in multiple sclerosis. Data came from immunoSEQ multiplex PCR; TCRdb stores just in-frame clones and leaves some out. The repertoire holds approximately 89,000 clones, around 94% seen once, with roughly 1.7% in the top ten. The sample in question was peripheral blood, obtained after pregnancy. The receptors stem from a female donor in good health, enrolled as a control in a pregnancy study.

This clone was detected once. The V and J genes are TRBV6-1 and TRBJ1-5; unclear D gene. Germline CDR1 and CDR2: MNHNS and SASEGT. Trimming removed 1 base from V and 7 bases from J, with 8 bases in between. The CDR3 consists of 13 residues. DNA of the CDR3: TGTGCCAGCAGTGAAGTATCCGAGCAGCCCCAGCATTTT. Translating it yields CASSEVSEQPQHF.

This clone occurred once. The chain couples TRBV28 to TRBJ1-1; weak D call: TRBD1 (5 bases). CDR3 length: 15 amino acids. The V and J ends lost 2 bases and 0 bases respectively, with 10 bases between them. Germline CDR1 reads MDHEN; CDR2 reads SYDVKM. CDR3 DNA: TGTGCCAGCAGTTTAGAGGCAGGGCTGAACACTGAAGCTTTCTTT. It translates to CASSLEAGLNTEAFF.

The chain's CDR3 is CASSPQSGLAPFKEFF. The CDR3 DNA follows: TGTGCCAGCAGCCCTCAATCTGGACTAGCGCCTTTTAAGGAGTTCTTC. The chain carries TRBV5-5 and TRBJ2-1; 9 nucleotides align to TRBD2. V was pared by 4 bases and J by 14 bases, with 19 bases of the junction left unmatched. The CDR3 sequence is 16 residues long. Germline values: CDR1 SGHKS, CDR2 YYEKEE (reference sequence).

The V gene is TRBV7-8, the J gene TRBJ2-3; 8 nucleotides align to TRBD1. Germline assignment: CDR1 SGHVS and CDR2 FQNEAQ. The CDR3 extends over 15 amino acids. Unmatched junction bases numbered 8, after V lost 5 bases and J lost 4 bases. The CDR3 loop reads CASSRRQGPPDTQYF. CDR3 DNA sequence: TGTGCCAGCAGCCGACGACAGGGGCCTCCAGATACGCAGTATTTT. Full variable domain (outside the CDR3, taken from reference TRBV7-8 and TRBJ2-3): GAGVSQSPRYKVAKRGQDVALRCDPISGHVSLFWYQQALGQGPEFLTYFQNEAQLDKSGLPSDRFFAERPEGSVSTLKIQRTQQEDSAVYLCASSRRQGPPDTQYFGPGTRLTVL.

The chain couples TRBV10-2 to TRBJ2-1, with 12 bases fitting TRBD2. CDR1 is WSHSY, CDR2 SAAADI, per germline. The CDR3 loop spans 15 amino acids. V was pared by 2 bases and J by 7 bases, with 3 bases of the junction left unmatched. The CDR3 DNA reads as TGCGCCAGCAGTGAGAGACTAGCGGGAGAAAATGAGCAGTTCTTC. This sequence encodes CASSERLAGENEQFF.

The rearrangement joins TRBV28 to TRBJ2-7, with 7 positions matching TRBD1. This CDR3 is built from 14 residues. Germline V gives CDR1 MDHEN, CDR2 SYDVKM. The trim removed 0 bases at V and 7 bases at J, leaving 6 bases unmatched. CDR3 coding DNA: TGTGCCAGCAGTTTATGGGGGGACAGACATGAGCAGTACTTC. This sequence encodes CASSLWGDRHEQYF. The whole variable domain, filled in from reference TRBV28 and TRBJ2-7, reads DVKVTQSSRYLVKRTGEKVFLECVQDMDHENMFWYRQDPGLGLRLIYFSYDVKMKEKGDIPEGYSVSREKKERFSLILESASTNQTSMYLCASSLWGDRHEQYFGPGTRLTVT.

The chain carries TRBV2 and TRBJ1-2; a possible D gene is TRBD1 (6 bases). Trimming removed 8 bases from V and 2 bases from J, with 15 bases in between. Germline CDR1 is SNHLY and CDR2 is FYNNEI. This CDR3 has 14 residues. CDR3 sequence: CASGGGARNYGYTF. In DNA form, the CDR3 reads TGTGCCAGCGGAGGGGGGGCTCGAAACTATGGCTACACCTTC.

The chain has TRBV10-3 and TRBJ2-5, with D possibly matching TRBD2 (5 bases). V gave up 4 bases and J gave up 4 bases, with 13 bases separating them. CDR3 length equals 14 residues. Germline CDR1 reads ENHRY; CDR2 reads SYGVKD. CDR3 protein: CAISVGLEGETQYF. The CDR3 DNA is TGTGCCATCAGTGTCGGTCTAGAGGGAGAGACCCAGTACTTC.

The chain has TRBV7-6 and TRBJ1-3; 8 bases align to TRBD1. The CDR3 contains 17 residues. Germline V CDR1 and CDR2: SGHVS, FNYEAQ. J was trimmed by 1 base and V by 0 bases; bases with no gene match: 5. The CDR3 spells CASSLAPGGLSGNTIYF. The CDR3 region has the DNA TGTGCCAGCAGCTTAGCCCCAGGGGGCCTTTCTGGAAACACCATATATTTT.

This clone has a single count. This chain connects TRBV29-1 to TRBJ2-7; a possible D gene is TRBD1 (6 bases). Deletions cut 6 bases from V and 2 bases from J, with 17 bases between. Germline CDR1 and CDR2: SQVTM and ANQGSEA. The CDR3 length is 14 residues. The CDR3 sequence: CSVQIGDITYEQYF. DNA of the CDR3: TGCAGCGTCCAAATTGGGGACATCACCTACGAGCAGTACTTC.

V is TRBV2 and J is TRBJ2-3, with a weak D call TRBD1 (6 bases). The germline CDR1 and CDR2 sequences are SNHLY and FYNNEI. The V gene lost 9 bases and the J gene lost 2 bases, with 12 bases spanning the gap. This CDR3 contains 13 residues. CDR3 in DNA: TGTGCCAGGAGAGACAGGAACACAGATACGCAGTATTTT. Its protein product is CARRDRNTDTQYF.

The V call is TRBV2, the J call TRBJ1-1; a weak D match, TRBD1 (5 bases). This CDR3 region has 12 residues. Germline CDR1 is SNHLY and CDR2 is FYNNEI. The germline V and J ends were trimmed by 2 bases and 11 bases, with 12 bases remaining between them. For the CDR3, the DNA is TGTGCCAGCAGTGAACAGGGCATTGGGGCTTTCTTT. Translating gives CASSEQGIGAFF.

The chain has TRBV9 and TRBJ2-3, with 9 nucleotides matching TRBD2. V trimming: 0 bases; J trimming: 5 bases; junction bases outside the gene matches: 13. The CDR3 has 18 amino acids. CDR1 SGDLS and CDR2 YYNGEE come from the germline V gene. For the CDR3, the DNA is TGTGCCAGCAGCGTAGCCCCTCCTTCAGCGGGAGGTGGAGATACGCAGTATTTT. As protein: CASSVAPPSAGGGDTQYF.

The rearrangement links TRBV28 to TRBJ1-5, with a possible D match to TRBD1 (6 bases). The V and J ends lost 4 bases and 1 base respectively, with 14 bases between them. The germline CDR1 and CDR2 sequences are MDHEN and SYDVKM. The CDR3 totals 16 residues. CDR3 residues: CASSYLYRASNQPQHF. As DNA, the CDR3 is TGTGCCAGCAGTTATCTGTACAGGGCGAGCAATCAGCCCCAGCATTTT.

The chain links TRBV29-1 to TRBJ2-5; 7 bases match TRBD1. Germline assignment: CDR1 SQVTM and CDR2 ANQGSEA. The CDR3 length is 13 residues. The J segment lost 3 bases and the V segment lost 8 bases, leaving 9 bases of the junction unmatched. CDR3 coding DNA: TGCAGCACTAGACAGGGTATGGAAGAGACCCAGTACTTC. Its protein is CSTRQGMEETQYF.

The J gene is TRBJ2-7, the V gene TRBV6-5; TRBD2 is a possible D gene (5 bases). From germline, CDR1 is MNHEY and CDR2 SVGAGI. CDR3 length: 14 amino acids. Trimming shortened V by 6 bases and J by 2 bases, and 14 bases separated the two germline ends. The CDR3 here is CASRLGRGAYEQYF. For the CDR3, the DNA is TGTGCCAGCAGACTAGGACGGGGTGCCTACGAGCAGTACTTC.

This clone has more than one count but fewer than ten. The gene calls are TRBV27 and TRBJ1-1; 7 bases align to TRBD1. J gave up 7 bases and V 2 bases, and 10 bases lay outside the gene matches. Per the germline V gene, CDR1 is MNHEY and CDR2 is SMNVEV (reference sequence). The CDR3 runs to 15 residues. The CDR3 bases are TGTGCCAGCAGTTTAGCGGGTCAGGGGGTCTTTGAAGCTTTCTTT. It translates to CASSLAGQGVFEAFF.

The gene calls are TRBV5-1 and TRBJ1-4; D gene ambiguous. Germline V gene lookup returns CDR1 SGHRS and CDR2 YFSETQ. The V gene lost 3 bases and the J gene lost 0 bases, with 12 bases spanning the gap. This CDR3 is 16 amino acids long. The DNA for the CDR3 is TGCGCCAGCAGCTACGGAGGGAGAGCAACTAATGAAAAACTGTTTTTT. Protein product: CASSYGGRATNEKLFF.

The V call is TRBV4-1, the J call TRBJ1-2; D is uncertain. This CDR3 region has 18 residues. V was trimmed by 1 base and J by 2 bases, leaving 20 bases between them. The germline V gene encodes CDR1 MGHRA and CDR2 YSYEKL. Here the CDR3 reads CASSQGPFRFKENYGYTF. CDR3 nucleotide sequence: TGCGCCAGCAGCCAAGGCCCTTTCCGGTTTAAGGAGAACTATGGCTACACCTTC.

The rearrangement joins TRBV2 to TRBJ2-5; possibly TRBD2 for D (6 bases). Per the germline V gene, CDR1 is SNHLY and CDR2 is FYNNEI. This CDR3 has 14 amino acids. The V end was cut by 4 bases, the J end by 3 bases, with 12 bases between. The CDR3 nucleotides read TGTGCCAGCAGTGTGGAGGGCGGGGAAGAGACCCAGTACTTC. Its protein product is CASSVEGGEETQYF.